What follows are 32 T cell receptor beta chains derived from one specimen sequenced in a study of monozygotic twins with cystic fibrosis. Profiled with immunoSEQ multiplex PCR; TCRdb holds only in-frame clones, not every one. The sample includes 30,000 to 35,000 clones, 66% of them seen just once. Material: blood. All receptors come from a girl under 18 with cystic fibrosis.

This clone showed up just once. The chain's CDR3 is CASSLGPRGDGYTF. DNA for the CDR3: TGTGCCAGCAGCTTAGGGCCCAGGGGTGATGGCTACACCTTC. The chain is built from TRBV7-2 and TRBJ1-2, with D maybe TRBD1 (6 bases). Trimming removed 1 base at V and 6 bases at J, with 12 bases between. There are 14 residues in the CDR3. CDR1 and CDR2 (germline): SGHTA, FQGNSA.

The V call is TRBV30, the J call TRBJ2-1; D assignment may be TRBD1 or TRBD2 (6 bases each). V dropped 0 bases and J dropped 5 bases, with 14 bases sitting between them. The CDR3 runs 15 residues. Germline assignment: CDR1 GTSNPN and CDR2 SVGIG (reference sequence). The CDR3 region has the DNA TGTGCCTGGAGTGTCGGTCGGGGGCAGAACAATGAGCAGTTCTTC. This encodes CAWSVGRGQNNEQFF.

In this sample, this clone turned up a few times. The CDR3 region has the DNA TGCAGCGTTGGGGGGACACTGACTAGCGGGAGGGCCGTCGATGAGCAGTTCTTC. Protein product: CSVGGTLTSGRAVDEQFF. This chain uses TRBV29-1 with TRBJ2-1, with TRBD2 matching 14 bases. Germline CDR1 reads SQVTM; CDR2 reads ANQGSEA. J was trimmed by 8 bases and V by 4 bases; bases with no gene match: 16. The CDR3 loop spans 18 amino acids.

This clone was observed a few times. The chain has TRBV30 and TRBJ2-2; 7 bases line up with TRBD1. The J segment lost 6 bases and the V segment lost 3 bases, leaving 7 bases of the junction unmatched. CDR3 size: 14 residues. Germline V gives CDR1 GTSNPN, CDR2 SVGIG (reference sequence). CDR3 residues: CAWSRTGWAGELFF. For the CDR3, the DNA is TGTGCCTGGAGCCGGACAGGTTGGGCCGGGGAGCTGTTTTTT.

This clone was counted only a few times. The rearrangement joins TRBV5-1 to TRBJ2-7; TRBD1 matches 9 bases. CDR1 is SGHRS and CDR2 is YFSETQ in the germline V gene. Losses at the gene ends were 0 bases for V and 6 bases for J; bases not matched to a gene: 10. The CDR3 runs to 16 residues. In nucleotides, the CDR3 is TGCGCCAGCAGCTTGGTGGCGGGACAGGGTAGGGGCGAGCAGTACTTC. Translated, it gives CASSLVAGQGRGEQYF. The complete variable domain, with remaining parts taken from reference TRBV5-1 and TRBJ2-7, reads KAGVTQTPRYLIKTRGQQVTLSCSPISGHRSVSWYQQTPGQGLQFLFEYFSETQRNKGNFPGRFSGRQFSNSRSEMNVSTLELGDSALYLCASSLVAGQGRGEQYFGPGTRLTVT.

This sequence joins TRBV29-1 and TRBJ2-1; D is undetermined. This CDR3 is 12 amino acids long. The V gene's germline CDR1 is SQVTM and CDR2 ANQGSEA. V lost 0 bases and J lost 10, with 10 bases in between. The CDR3 bases are TGCAGCGTTGAAGATCAAGCGCCAGAGCAGTTCTTC. This gives the protein CSVEDQAPEQFF.

The chain links TRBV5-1 to TRBJ2-2; 13 bases are shared with TRBD2. After removal of 1 base from V and 6 bases from J, the junction contained 0 bases not matched to a gene. There are 15 residues in the CDR3. CDR1 is SGHRS and CDR2 is YFSETQ in the germline V gene. The DNA of the CDR3 is TGCGCCAGCAGCTTGACTAGCGGGAGGGCCGGGGAGCTGTTTTTT. Translated, it gives CASSLTSGRAGELFF.

In this sample, this clone turned up a few times. The J gene is TRBJ1-5, the V gene TRBV2; D unclear. The CDR3 loop spans 13 amino acids. The V and J ends lost 7 bases and 0 bases respectively, with 7 bases between them. Germline V gives CDR1 SNHLY, CDR2 FYNNEI. As DNA, the CDR3 is TGTGCCAGCACCCCCAATAGCAATCAGCCCCAGCATTTT. Its translation: CASTPNSNQPQHF.

The chain uses TRBV9 and TRBJ2-7; 8 bases align to TRBD2. The V and J ends lost 0 bases and 3 bases, in that order; junction bases with no gene match: 5. Germline loops: CDR1 SGDLS, CDR2 YYNGEE. The CDR3 spans 15 residues. For the CDR3, the DNA is TGTGCCAGCAGCGTAGGACTAGCGCAAAACTACGAGCAGTACTTC. Protein product: CASSVGLAQNYEQYF.

The chain uses TRBV11-1 and TRBJ1-1; D ambiguous. CDR1 SGHAT and CDR2 FQDESV come from the germline V gene (reference sequence). The CDR3 consists of 13 residues. Trimming took off 1 base at V and 1 base at J, with 4 bases between the two ends. CDR3 bases: TGTGCCAGCAGCTTAGAACAGAACACTGAAGCTTTCTTT. As protein: CASSLEQNTEAFF.

This clone was found a few times. The chain combines TRBV9 with TRBJ1-1; D unclear. Trimming shortened V by 0 bases and J by 3 bases, and 3 bases separated the two germline ends. The CDR3 totals 12 residues. The V gene's germline CDR1 is SGDLS and CDR2 YYNGEE. For the CDR3, the DNA is TGTGCCAGCAGCGTAGGGGACACTGAAGCTTTCTTT. Translation gives CASSVGDTEAFF.

The J gene is TRBJ2-5, the V gene TRBV18, with 9 bases lining up with TRBD2. Germline V gene data show CDR1 as KGHSH and CDR2 as LQKENI. The CDR3 extends over 15 amino acids. With V trimmed by 3 bases and J by 4 bases, 6 bases remained unmatched. CDR3 in DNA: TGTGCCAGCTCACCCTTAGCGGGAGCATCAGAGACCCAGTACTTC. This encodes CASSPLAGASETQYF.

The V and J genes are TRBV7-9 and TRBJ2-1, with TRBD2 as a possible D gene (7 bases). This CDR3 has 16 amino acids. V was clipped by 0 bases and J by 5 bases, with 14 bases between them. Germline CDR1 reads SEHNR; CDR2 reads FQNEAQ (reference sequence). In nucleotides, the CDR3 is TGTGCCAGCAGCTTAGCGAGGGGGGGTCTAGACAATGAGCAGTTCTTC. It is translated as CASSLARGGLDNEQFF.

The chain employs TRBV15 and TRBJ1-1; maybe TRBD1 (6 bases). The germline V gene has CDR1 LNHNV and CDR2 YYDKDF (reference sequence). Trimming stripped 1 base from V and 5 bases from J, with 11 bases between. The CDR3 totals 14 residues. The CDR3 DNA follows: TGTGCCACCAGCAGAGTTCAGGGGAGGACTGAAGCTTTCTTT. Its translation: CATSRVQGRTEAFF.

The rearrangement joins TRBV19 to TRBJ2-2; TRBD1 is a possible D gene (7 bases). The CDR3 extends over 14 amino acids. Germline assignment: CDR1 LNHDA and CDR2 SQIVND (reference sequence). Trimming took 5 bases from V and 5 from J, leaving 12 bases between them. The CDR3 DNA sequence: TGTGCCAGTAGTTCCGCGGGACAGACCGGGGAGCTGTTTTTT. Protein: CASSSAGQTGELFF.

The chain joins TRBV2 to TRBJ2-4; 11 bases agree with TRBD1. This CDR3 has 14 amino acids. Germline-derived CDR1 and CDR2 are SNHLY and FYNNEI. The V segment lost 8 bases and the J segment 5 bases; nucleotides outside the gene matches: 5. The CDR3 loop is CASSKGQGENIQYF. CDR3 DNA: TGTGCCAGCTCGAAGGGACAGGGGGAAAACATTCAGTACTTC.

This clone was found a few times. The chain couples TRBV29-1 to TRBJ2-1; 8 bases map to TRBD1. J was trimmed by 3 bases and V by 6 bases; bases with no gene match: 13. This CDR3 comprises 16 residues. From germline, CDR1 is SQVTM and CDR2 ANQGSEA. This chain's CDR3 is CSVTGTGPQDYNEQFF. The CDR3 region has the DNA TGCAGCGTGACCGGGACAGGACCCCAGGACTACAATGAGCAGTTCTTC.

The chain employs TRBV11-2 and TRBJ2-7, with TRBD1 matching 7 bases. Germline V lookup: CDR1 SGHAT, CDR2 FQNNGV. The CDR3 is 16 residues long. The V segment lost 5 bases and the J segment 3 bases; nucleotides outside the gene matches: 13. The CDR3 DNA follows: TGTGCCAGCAGCCACACCCTCGGACAGGTTGTCTACGAGCAGTACTTC. It encodes CASSHTLGQVVYEQYF.

CDR3: CASSGVGGLEAFF. The CDR3, as DNA: TGTGCCAGCAGTGGGGTAGGGGGCCTTGAAGCTTTCTTT. This chain joins TRBV2 and TRBJ1-1; 7 bases map to TRBD1. Germline CDR1 SNHLY, CDR2 FYNNEI. The CDR3 contains 13 residues. V was pared by 4 bases and J by 7 bases, with 6 bases of the junction left unmatched.

The chain employs TRBV5-1 and TRBJ1-2; D not certain. The CDR3 is 14 amino acids. V lost 3 bases and J 0 bases, leaving 9 bases between the germline ends. Germline CDR1 reads SGHRS; CDR2 reads YFSETQ. Here the CDR3 DNA reads TGCGCCAGCAGCTGGACCGCCGCTAACTATGGCTACACCTTC. It specifies CASSWTAANYGYTF. The full variable domain, its missing parts supplied by reference TRBV5-1 and TRBJ1-2, is KAGVTQTPRYLIKTRGQQVTLSCSPISGHRSVSWYQQTPGQGLQFLFEYFSETQRNKGNFPGRFSGRQFSNSRSEMNVSTLELGDSALYLCASSWTAANYGYTFGSGTRLTVV.

In this sample, this clone turned up a few times. The chain combines TRBV5-1 with TRBJ2-7; 7 bases map to TRBD1. The CDR3 sequence is 15 residues long. J gave up 3 bases and V 4 bases, and 10 bases lay outside the gene matches. Germline assignment: CDR1 SGHRS and CDR2 YFSETQ. Here the CDR3 reads CASSIIPGQYYEQYF. CDR3 DNA: TGCGCCAGCAGCATTATACCGGGACAGTACTACGAGCAGTACTTC.

The V and J genes are TRBV9 and TRBJ2-3; 9 nucleotides line up with TRBD1. V was clipped by 4 bases and J by 4 bases; unmatched bases: 4. The germline CDR1 and CDR2 sequences are SGDLS and YYNGEE. CDR3 length: 14 amino acids. The chain's CDR3 is CASSPWTGADTQYF. In nucleotides, the CDR3 is TGTGCCAGCAGCCCTTGGACAGGGGCAGATACGCAGTATTTT.

This clone turned up a few times. This rearrangement joins TRBV2 to TRBJ2-5, with D perhaps matching TRBD1 or TRBD2 (5 bases each). The CDR3 extends over 11 amino acids. The V and J ends lost 8 bases and 5 bases respectively, with 9 bases between them. The germline CDR1 and CDR2 sequences are SNHLY and FYNNEI. The CDR3 protein is CASGTYETQYF. The CDR3 nucleotides read TGTGCCAGCGGGACGTACGAGACCCAGTACTTC.

This chain links TRBV5-1 with TRBJ2-3, with unresolved D. V gave up 4 bases and J gave up 2 bases, with 17 bases separating them. The CDR3 covers 16 residues. CDR1 and CDR2 from the germline V gene are SGHRS and YFSETQ. CDR3 in amino acids: CASSLLGVSLTDTQYF. In DNA, the CDR3 is TGCGCCAGCAGCCTCCTTGGCGTGTCCCTCACAGATACGCAGTATTTT.

The V call is TRBV4-1, the J call TRBJ1-2; 7 positions match TRBD1. Trimming removed 1 base from V and 6 bases from J; junction bases left unmatched: 11. The CDR3 extends over 16 amino acids. CDR1 and CDR2 from the germline V gene are MGHRA and YSYEKL. CDR3 nucleotide sequence: TGCGCCAGCAGCCAAGGTACTTCCGGGACAGCAAATGGCTACACCTTC. It specifies CASSQGTSGTANGYTF.

The rearrangement uses TRBV19 and TRBJ1-5; D possibly corresponds to TRBD1 (5 bases). Trimming removed 0 bases from V and 0 bases from J, with 24 bases in between. CDR3 size: 21 residues. In germline, CDR1 is LNHDA, CDR2 SQIVND (reference sequence). As DNA, the CDR3 is TGTGCCAGTAGTATAGATCTAGTGGCCGGACAAGGGTTATATAGCAATCAGCCCCAGCATTTT. This sequence encodes CASSIDLVAGQGLYSNQPQHF.

This chain connects TRBV5-4 to TRBJ2-3; 9 positions match TRBD2. This CDR3 is built from 16 residues. Germline V lookup: CDR1 SGHNT, CDR2 YYREEE (reference sequence). J was trimmed by 2 bases and V by 2 bases; bases with no gene match: 6. The CDR3 reads CASSFGLAGSTDTQYF. The CDR3 DNA follows: TGTGCCAGCAGCTTCGGTCTAGCGGGATCCACAGATACGCAGTATTTT.

The gene calls are TRBV11-2 and TRBJ1-2, with a weak D call TRBD1 (6 bases). The CDR3 totals 15 residues. CDR1 is SGHAT and CDR2 is FQNNGV in the germline V gene. The V end was cut by 8 bases, the J end by 4 bases, with 20 bases between. CDR3 DNA sequence: TGTGCCAGCGAGCCCTTTCAGGGGTCGGGCTATGGCTACACCTTC. It yields the protein CASEPFQGSGYGYTF.

The chain couples TRBV13 to TRBJ1-4; the D is unclear. CDR1 and CDR2 (germline): PRHDT, FYEKMQ (reference sequence). The CDR3 runs to 14 residues. The ends were cut back, 3 bases at V and 4 bases at J, with 9 bases in the middle. Written as DNA, the CDR3 is TGTGCCAGCAGCTTGGCGGGAGTTAATGAAAAACTGTTTTTT. Translated, it gives CASSLAGVNEKLFF.

The rearrangement links TRBV5-6 to TRBJ1-2; no reliable D call. The germline CDR1 and CDR2 sequences are SGHDT and YYEEEE. CDR3 length: 12 residues. V was clipped by 1 base and J by 8 bases, with 9 bases between them. CDR3 protein: CASSLWASGYTF. CDR3 bases: TGTGCCAGCAGCTTGTGGGCATCGGGCTACACCTTC.

This clone was recorded only once. The rearrangement uses TRBV14 and TRBJ2-3; 7 bases map to TRBD1. Germline V gene lookup returns CDR1 SGHDN and CDR2 FVKESK. V shed 4 bases and J 7 bases; nucleotides not matched to a gene: 2. The CDR3 has 12 residues. CDR3 region: CASSRQGYTQYF. Written as DNA, the CDR3 is TGTGCCAGCAGCCGACAGGGATATACGCAGTATTTT.

The chain recombines TRBV29-1 with TRBJ2-1; D unresolved. Germline CDR1 and CDR2: SQVTM and ANQGSEA. This CDR3 contains 13 residues. Between the trimmed V and J ends, which lost 7 bases and 0 bases, there was a span of 10 bases. CDR3: CSGLESSYNEQFF. As DNA, the CDR3 is TGCAGCGGATTAGAGAGCTCCTACAATGAGCAGTTCTTC.